These 32 T cell receptor beta chains were all obtained from the same sample, sequenced in a study of Ad26.COV2.S vaccination and SARS-CoV-2 variants. Documented treatment: about 20 received Ad26.COV2.S at low or high dose, single or two shots; about 5 received placebo; per-sample allocation not given. Collection of samples fell on day 63 after the first vaccine or placebo injection. TCRdb's table, derived via immunoSEQ multiplex PCR, lists solely in-frame clones and lacks some. The sample lists approximately 300,000 clones; over 80% were seen once. Sequences were derived from peripheral blood, sampled in a trial of Ad26.COV2.S vaccine versus placebo. The receptors originated from a person between 18 and 65 years old who received the Ad26.COV2.S COVID-19 vaccine or a placebo.

The rearrangement uses TRBV15 and TRBJ2-3, with 7 bases lining up with TRBD2. Germline V gene data show CDR1 as LNHNV and CDR2 as YYDKDF (reference sequence). V shed 1 base, J shed 2 bases, and the junction held 9 bases outside the gene matches. There are 17 residues in the CDR3. CDR3 region: CATSRGVGTIITDTQYF. As DNA, the CDR3 is TGTGCCACCAGCAGAGGAGTGGGGACTATAATCACAGATACGCAGTATTTT.

This clone was detected a few times. The chain is built from TRBV6-5 and TRBJ1-5; no definite D call. Germline assignment: CDR1 MNHEY and CDR2 SVGAGI. The CDR3 is made up of 13 amino acids. The V end lost 2 bases, the J end lost 2 bases, and 4 bases lay between the germline ends. The CDR3 DNA reads TGTGCCAGCAGTTACGATGGCAATCAGCCCCAGCATTTT. Translated, it gives CASSYDGNQPQHF.

This chain connects TRBV5-4 to TRBJ1-1; D is undetermined. V was clipped by 0 bases and J by 1 base, with 7 bases between them. The germline V gene has CDR1 SGHNT and CDR2 YYREEE (reference sequence). This CDR3 spans 14 amino acids. The CDR3 DNA reads TGTGCCAGCAGCTTGGATCCCTCGAACACTGAAGCTTTCTTT. This sequence encodes CASSLDPSNTEAFF.

The chain combines TRBV29-1 with TRBJ1-2, with unresolved D. Germline-derived CDR1 and CDR2 are SQVTM and ANQGSEA. The length of the CDR3 is 10 residues. V lost 1 base and J 8 bases, leaving 5 bases between the germline ends. The CDR3 loop reads CSVEGKGYTF. The CDR3 bases are TGCAGCGTTGAAGGGAAGGGCTACACCTTC.

The gene calls are TRBV10-3 and TRBJ1-6; no firm D call. CDR1 ENHRY and CDR2 SYGVKD come from the germline V gene. CDR3 length: 14 residues. The V and J ends lost 4 bases and 9 bases respectively, with 13 bases between them. This CDR3 is CAISAADGSSPLHF. The DNA of the CDR3 is TGTGCCATCAGTGCAGCTGACGGTAGTTCACCCCTCCACTTT.

The CDR3 spells CASSERAGVYTDTQYF. The CDR3 nucleotides read TGCGCCAGCAGTGAGAGAGCGGGGGTATACACAGATACGCAGTATTTT. The V call is TRBV10-2, the J call TRBJ2-3, with 8 nucleotides matching TRBD2. Germline values: CDR1 WSHSY, CDR2 SAAADI. The CDR3 runs to 16 residues. V lost 2 bases to trimming and J lost 2 bases; unmatched junction nucleotides: 6.

The chain uses TRBV19 and TRBJ2-7; D might be TRBD1 (6 bases). The V end was cut by 1 base, the J end by 2 bases, with 15 bases between. The CDR3 spans 16 residues. CDR1 and CDR2 from the germline V gene are LNHDA and SQIVND (reference sequence). CDR3 nucleotides: TGTGCCAGTAGTATAGGTTATGGGACACCCACCTACGAGCAGTACTTC. Its protein product is CASSIGYGTPTYEQYF.

The chain joins TRBV5-1 to TRBJ2-7, with 8 bases that match TRBD2. The CDR3 runs to 15 residues. After removal of 5 bases from V and 0 bases from J, the junction contained 7 bases not matched to a gene. CDR1 and CDR2 from the germline V gene are SGHRS and YFSETQ. DNA for the CDR3: TGCGCCAGCAGGCCGCGGGGGGACGGCTCCTACGAGCAGTACTTC. This gives the protein CASRPRGDGSYEQYF.

The V and J genes are TRBV3-1 (or the pseudogene TRBV3-2) and TRBJ2-5; D may be TRBD2 (6 bases). The germline V gene encodes CDR1 LGHDT and CDR2 YNNKEL (reference sequence). V was shortened by 1 base and J by 6 bases, with 18 bases between the two germline ends. This CDR3 has 16 amino acids. The CDR3 nucleotides are TGTGCCAGCAGCCAAGTTGGTTCCGGGGGAAGAAAGACCCAGTACTTC. As protein: CASSQVGSGGRKTQYF.

The chain couples TRBV19 to TRBJ2-2; possible D gene TRBD2, 5 bases. The CDR3 length is 14 residues. CDR1 LNHDA and CDR2 SQIVND come from the germline V gene (reference sequence). Trimming left V 2 bases short and J 8 bases short, with 12 bases between. For the CDR3, the DNA is TGTGCCAGTAGTATAAGGAGGCAGTCAGGGGAGCTGTTTTTT. Residues: CASSIRRQSGELFF. Looking up the rest from reference TRBV19 and TRBJ2-2 gives the full variable domain: DGGITQSPKYLFRKEGQNVTLSCEQNLNHDAMYWYRQDPGQGLRLIYYSQIVNDFQKGDIAEGYSVSREKKESFPLTVTSAQKNPTAFYLCASSIRRQSGELFFGEGSRLTVL.

The genes are TRBV7-2 and TRBJ2-7; 9 nucleotides align to TRBD2. The V gene end was trimmed by 0 bases and the J gene end by 0 bases; junction bases not matched to a gene: 6. The CDR3 spans 17 residues. Germline lookup yields CDR1 SGHTA and CDR2 FQGNSA. The CDR3 loop is CASSLAVRAGGSYEQYF. CDR3 in DNA: TGTGCCAGCAGCTTAGCCGTCCGAGCGGGGGGCTCCTACGAGCAGTACTTC.

V gene TRBV7-2 combines with J gene TRBJ2-7, with 10 positions matching TRBD1. There are 15 residues in the CDR3. Germline values: CDR1 SGHTA, CDR2 FQGNSA. The V gene end was trimmed by 5 bases and the J gene end by 6 bases; junction bases not matched to a gene: 10. The DNA for the CDR3 is TGTGCCAGCAGCGATCCGGGACAGGGGAATATCGAGCAGTACTTC. This encodes CASSDPGQGNIEQYF.

The chain recombines TRBV28 with TRBJ1-6; 7 bases fit TRBD1. J gave up 8 bases and V 6 bases, and 10 bases lay outside the gene matches. Germline V gene lookup returns CDR1 MDHEN and CDR2 SYDVKM. The CDR3 is made up of 15 amino acids. The CDR3 loop reads CASRHTTGTHSPLHF. CDR3 in DNA: TGTGCCAGCAGACATACGACAGGGACACATTCACCCCTCCACTTT.

J is TRBJ1-5 and V is TRBV4-1; D is perhaps TRBD1 (5 bases). CDR3 length equals 17 residues. Per the germline V gene, CDR1 is MGHRA and CDR2 is YSYEKL. Deletions cut 3 bases from V and 0 bases from J, with 15 bases between. The CDR3 nucleotides are TGCGCCAGCAGCCACCGGACACCCGGGGTTAGCAATCAGCCCCAGCATTTT. Translation: CASSHRTPGVSNQPQHF.

This rearrangement joins TRBV11-2 to TRBJ1-1, with D unclear. Germline lookup yields CDR1 SGHAT and CDR2 FQNNGV. Between the trimmed V and J ends, which lost 0 bases and 11 bases, there was a span of 10 bases. This CDR3 has 12 amino acids. This chain's CDR3 is CASSLDPGSAFF. The CDR3 nucleotides read TGTGCCAGCAGCTTAGATCCGGGTTCGGCTTTCTTT.

This clone was counted between two and nine times. The rearrangement uses TRBV6-4 and TRBJ2-5; TRBD2 agrees at 8 bases. Germline V lookup: CDR1 MRHNA, CDR2 SNTAGT. V gave up 3 bases and J gave up 2 bases; unmatched junction bases: 5. The CDR3 consists of 15 residues. CDR3 in amino acids: CASSEAAGGQETQYF. The DNA of the CDR3 is TGTGCCAGCAGTGAAGCGGCGGGGGGTCAAGAGACCCAGTACTTC.

The chain combines TRBV7-9 with TRBJ2-7; the D call may be TRBD1 or TRBD2 (5 bases each). The CDR3 runs to 15 residues. CDR1 SEHNR and CDR2 FQNEAQ come from the germline V gene (reference sequence). The ends were cut back, 5 bases at V and 6 bases at J, with 20 bases in the middle. DNA for the CDR3: TGTGCCAGCAGCCCCCGGCCAGGACGGGGCTCCGAGCAGTACTTC. This encodes CASSPRPGRGSEQYF.

This chain links TRBV11-1 with TRBJ2-1, with 9 bases that match TRBD2. This CDR3 spans 15 amino acids. Per germline, CDR1 SGHAT and CDR2 FQDESV (reference sequence). The V segment lost 5 bases and the J segment 8 bases; nucleotides outside the gene matches: 10. DNA for the CDR3: TGTGCCAGCAGCAGCAGCGGGGGGCCTACGGATGAGCAGTTCTTC. This encodes CASSSSGGPTDEQFF.

The CDR3 loop reads CAWSRRYEQYF. In DNA form, the CDR3 reads TGTGCCTGGAGCCGGCGTTACGAGCAGTACTTC. V is TRBV30 and J is TRBJ2-7; D is uncertain. CDR3 length: 11 residues. The ends were cut back, 3 bases at V and 4 bases at J, with 7 bases in the middle. The germline V gene has CDR1 GTSNPN and CDR2 SVGIG (reference sequence).

The chain carries TRBV5-4 and TRBJ2-3, with TRBD2 matching over 8 bases. The CDR3 covers 17 residues. The V and J ends lost 5 bases and 0 bases, in that order; junction bases with no gene match: 11. CDR1 and CDR2 (germline): SGHNT, YYREEE (reference sequence). CDR3 bases: TGTGCCAGCAGTACGAGAGCGGGGGCACCTAGCACAGATACGCAGTATTTT. Encoded protein: CASSTRAGAPSTDTQYF.

The genes are TRBV7-8 and TRBJ2-6; 8 bases fit TRBD1. V was pared by 1 base and J by 0 bases, with 2 bases of the junction left unmatched. The CDR3 loop spans 17 amino acids. Per the germline V gene, CDR1 is SGHVS and CDR2 is FQNEAQ. CDR3 loop: CASSLGQGSSGANVLTF. The CDR3, as DNA: TGTGCCAGCAGCTTAGGACAGGGGAGCTCTGGGGCCAACGTCCTGACTTTC.

V is TRBV7-9 and J is TRBJ1-5; D is perhaps TRBD1 (5 bases). The CDR3 is 15 residues long. V lost 4 bases, J lost 5 bases, and 15 bases lay in between. Germline loops: CDR1 SEHNR, CDR2 FQNEAQ (reference sequence). The CDR3: CASSSGGVEDQPQHF. DNA for the CDR3: TGTGCCAGCAGCTCCGGGGGAGTTGAAGATCAGCCCCAGCATTTT.

The CDR3 coding sequence is TGTGCCAGCAGCTTAGTGGGCGCGAGTACAGATACGCAGTATTTT. This codes for CASSLVGASTDTQYF. This rearrangement joins TRBV11-2 to TRBJ2-3; D remains ambiguous. V gave up 1 base and J gave up 3 bases, with 11 bases separating them. The CDR3 runs to 15 residues. Germline CDR1 SGHAT, CDR2 FQNNGV.

This chain uses TRBV5-1 with TRBJ2-1, with D perhaps matching TRBD2 (5 bases). CDR1 is SGHRS and CDR2 is YFSETQ in the germline V gene. The CDR3 spans 15 residues. V dropped 3 bases and J dropped 0 bases, with 10 bases sitting between them. The DNA for the CDR3 is TGCGCCAGCAGCTCAACTAGGAGCTCCTACAATGAGCAGTTCTTC. The encoded protein is CASSSTRSSYNEQFF. The entire variable domain, with the rest obtained from reference TRBV5-1 and TRBJ2-1, is as follows: KAGVTQTPRYLIKTRGQQVTLSCSPISGHRSVSWYQQTPGQGLQFLFEYFSETQRNKGNFPGRFSGRQFSNSRSEMNVSTLELGDSALYLCASSSTRSSYNEQFFGPGTRLTVL.

This chain connects TRBV7-9 to TRBJ2-1; 9 bases fit TRBD2. CDR3 length equals 18 residues. Germline trimming cut 0 bases from V and 0 bases from J; bases unmatched to any gene: 6. Germline CDR1 reads SEHNR; CDR2 reads FQNEAQ (reference sequence). CDR3: CASSLAREGGRSYNEQFF. CDR3 DNA: TGTGCCAGCAGCTTAGCGCGGGAGGGGGGACGCTCCTACAATGAGCAGTTCTTC. The full variable domain, its missing parts supplied by reference TRBV7-9 and TRBJ2-1, is DTGVSQNPRHKITKRGQNVTFRCDPISEHNRLYWYRQTLGQGPEFLTYFQNEAQLEKSRLLSDRFSAERPKGSFSTLEIQRTEQGDSAMYLCASSLAREGGRSYNEQFFGPGTRLTVL.

This chain joins TRBV28 and TRBJ1-2; TRBD1 agrees at 11 bases. V was pared by 5 bases and J by 8 bases, with 4 bases of the junction left unmatched. CDR1 MDHEN and CDR2 SYDVKM come from the germline V gene. This CDR3 has 13 amino acids. CDR3 in amino acids: CASSKDRGQGYTF. CDR3 DNA sequence: TGTGCCAGCAGTAAGGACAGGGGGCAAGGCTACACCTTC.

The rearrangement links TRBV11-2 to TRBJ2-1, with D possibly being TRBD1 (5 bases). Germline assignment: CDR1 SGHAT and CDR2 FQNNGV. V lost 5 bases and J 3 bases, leaving 23 bases between the germline ends. The CDR3 runs 18 residues. CDR3 in amino acids: CASSRWARGLNNYNEQFF. The CDR3 DNA reads as TGTGCCAGCAGCCGGTGGGCAAGGGGCCTCAATAACTACAATGAGCAGTTCTTC.

The V gene is TRBV5-1, the J gene TRBJ1-4; D ambiguous. The V gene's germline CDR1 is SGHRS and CDR2 YFSETQ. CDR3 length: 14 amino acids. Deletions cut 2 bases from V and 8 bases from J, with 13 bases between. As DNA, the CDR3 is TGCGCCAGCAGCTTCTCCGCGGGAGGGGAAAAACTGTTTTTT. Encoded protein: CASSFSAGGEKLFF.

The table lists this clone with a count of one. The genes are TRBV28 and TRBJ1-4, with 7 bases fitting TRBD1. V lost 10 bases to trimming and J lost 7 bases; unmatched junction nucleotides: 9. Germline V lookup: CDR1 MDHEN, CDR2 SYDVKM. The CDR3 loop spans 13 amino acids. Here the CDR3 DNA reads TGTGCCATCGAGGGGGCCGAAGGTGAAAAACTGTTTTTT. The encoded protein is CAIEGAEGEKLFF.

This chain joins TRBV6-1 and TRBJ1-2; D gene unclear. The CDR3 has 12 residues. Germline CDR1 is MNHNS and CDR2 is SASEGT. V lost 2 bases and J 3 bases, leaving 4 bases between the germline ends. CDR3 sequence reads: CASSETHYGYTF. DNA for the CDR3: TGTGCCAGCAGTGAAACCCACTATGGCTACACCTTC.

This clone is a singleton in its sample. The CDR3 bases are TGTGCCAGCAGTGGAGTCGGGGGCTTGTCAAAGACCCAGTACTTC. Residues: CASSGVGGLSKTQYF. V and J are TRBV25-1 and TRBJ2-5; D is tentatively TRBD1 or TRBD2 (6 bases each). CDR1 is MGHDK and CDR2 is SYGVNS in the germline V gene. This CDR3 region has 15 residues. The V end lost 4 bases, the J end lost 6 bases, and 18 bases lay between the germline ends.

The chain joins TRBV2 to TRBJ2-1; a weak D match, TRBD2 (5 bases). This CDR3 contains 12 residues. From germline, CDR1 is SNHLY and CDR2 FYNNEI. The germline V and J ends were trimmed by 6 bases and 2 bases, with 5 bases remaining between them. CDR3 DNA sequence: TGTGCCAGCAGCGGGGCCTACAATGAGCAGTTCTTC. This sequence encodes CASSGAYNEQFF.